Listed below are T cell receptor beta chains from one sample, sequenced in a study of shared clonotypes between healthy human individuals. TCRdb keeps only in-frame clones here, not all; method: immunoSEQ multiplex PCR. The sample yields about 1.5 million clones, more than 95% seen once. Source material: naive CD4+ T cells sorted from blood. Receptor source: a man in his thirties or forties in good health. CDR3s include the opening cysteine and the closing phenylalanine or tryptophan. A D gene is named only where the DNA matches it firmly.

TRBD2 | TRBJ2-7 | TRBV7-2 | CASSRCLADCYEQYF | TGTGCCAGCAGCAGATGCCTAGCGGATTGTTACGAGCAGTACTTC
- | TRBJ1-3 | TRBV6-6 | CASSYVLTDGENTIYF | TGTGCCAGCAGTTACGTTTTAACGGATGGGGAGAACACCATATATTTT
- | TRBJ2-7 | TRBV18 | CASSPPGSSEGYEQYF | TGTGCCAGCTCACCACCGGGGTCTAGCGAGGGCTACGAGCAGTACTTC
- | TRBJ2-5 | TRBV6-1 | CASSGSRHLGRETQYF | TGTGCCAGCAGTGGGTCCCGACATCTAGGACGAGAGACCCAGTACTTC
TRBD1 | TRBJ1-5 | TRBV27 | CASSRTGSGQPQHF | TGTGCCAGCAGCCGGACAGGGTCTGGTCAGCCCCAGCATTTT
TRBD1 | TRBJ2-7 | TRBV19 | CASNTGETTEQYF | TGTGCCAGTAACACAGGGGAGACGACCGAGCAGTACTTC
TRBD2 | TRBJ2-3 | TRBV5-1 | CASSLGGGADTQYF | TGCGCCAGCAGCTTGGGTGGGGGGGCAGATACGCAGTATTTT
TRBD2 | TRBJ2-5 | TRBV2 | CASSVFRASGSLNVETQYF | TGTGCCAGCAGTGTTTTTAGGGCTAGCGGGAGCCTAAACGTAGAGACCCAGTACTTC
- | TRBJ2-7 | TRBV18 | CASSPKAGTYEQYF | TGTGCCAGCTCACCAAAAGCCGGGACCTACGAGCAGTACTTC
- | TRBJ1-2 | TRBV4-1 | CASSQGTRLYGYTF | TGCGCCAGCAGCCAAGGGACCAGGTTATATGGCTACACCTTC
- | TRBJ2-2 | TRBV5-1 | CASSLSGASNTGELFF | TGCGCCAGCAGCTTGTCGGGGGCGTCGAACACCGGGGAGCTGTTTTTT
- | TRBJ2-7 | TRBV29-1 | CSVVVGTRGEQYF | TGCAGCGTTGTGGTGGGCACACGGGGCGAGCAGTACTTC
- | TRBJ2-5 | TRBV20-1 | CKLPETQYF | TGCAAATTACCAGAGACCCAGTACTTC
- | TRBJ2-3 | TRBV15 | CATSKHLLARVADTQYF | TGTGCCACCAGCAAACACTTACTAGCCCGAGTGGCAGATACGCAGTATTTT
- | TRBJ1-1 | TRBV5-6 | CASSFGPEGATEAFF | TGTGCCAGCAGCTTCGGGCCCGAGGGCGCCACTGAAGCTTTCTTT
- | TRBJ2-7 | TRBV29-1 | CSVVESSYEQYF | TGCAGCGTTGTGGAGAGCTCCTACGAGCAGTACTTC
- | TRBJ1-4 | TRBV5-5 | CASSSEVWNEKLFF | TGTGCCAGCAGCTCCGAGGTTTGGAATGAAAAACTGTTTTTT
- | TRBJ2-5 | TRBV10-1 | CASSDSGQPQETQYF | TGCGCCAGCAGTGATTCGGGACAACCTCAAGAGACCCAGTACTTC
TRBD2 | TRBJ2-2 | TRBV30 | CAWSNSGSTGELFF | TGTGCCTGGAGCAATAGCGGGAGCACCGGGGAGCTGTTTTTT
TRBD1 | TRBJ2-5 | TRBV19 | CASSIGTGAETQYF | TGTGCCAGTAGTATAGGCACAGGGGCAGAGACCCAGTACTTC
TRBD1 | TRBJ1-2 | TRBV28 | CASSGQGPFYGYTF | TGTGCCAGCAGCGGACAGGGACCTTTCTATGGCTACACCTTC
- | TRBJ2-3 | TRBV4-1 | CASSQDIGGPGSLGVIDTQYF | TGCGCCAGCAGCCAAGATATTGGCGGGCCTGGATCTCTGGGTGTTATAGATACGCAGTATTTT
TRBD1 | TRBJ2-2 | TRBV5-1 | CASSTGANTGELFF | TGCGCCAGCAGTACAGGGGCAAACACCGGGGAGCTGTTTTTT
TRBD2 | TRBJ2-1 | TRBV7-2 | CASSLVPGGEQFF | TGTGCCAGCAGCTTAGTGCCGGGAGGCGAGCAGTTCTTC
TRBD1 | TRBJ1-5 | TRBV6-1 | CASSESGGNNQPQHF | TGTGCCAGCAGTGAATCAGGGGGGAACAATCAGCCCCAGCATTTT
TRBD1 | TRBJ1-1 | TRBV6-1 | CASRRPGTGNTEAFF | TGTGCCAGCAGACGACCCGGGACAGGGAACACTGAAGCTTTCTTT
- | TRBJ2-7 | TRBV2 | CASSEVRASYEQYF | TGTGCCAGCAGTGAAGTACGGGCCAGCTACGAGCAGTACTTC
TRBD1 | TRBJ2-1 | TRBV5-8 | CASSSRTGDNEQFF | TGTGCCAGCAGCAGCAGGACAGGGGACAATGAGCAGTTCTTC